Included here is one T cell receptor beta chain sequence, with context. This clone was seen just once. Its antigen has not been determined. No clone much larger than this one lies a single base away; base qualities are absent. This specimen comes from a study of blood T cell repertoires in COVID-19 (dated by TCRdb to about 2020). A note on the overall study: Samples from collaborators originated in the United States, Italy and Spain and spanned both the acute and convalescent phases of COVID-19. The material from the prospective study consisted of cDNA or gDNA derived from T cells, B-cell-depleted T cells, or PBMCs. Subjects who had been exposed to COVID-19, were actively infected with it, or had recovered from it provided the deeply sampled blood TCRbeta repertoires that made up the dataset. The repertoires were released in a freely available public database meant as a resource for research on the immune response to SARS-CoV-2. Samples came from the ongoing ImmuneRACE study (first 160 participants) plus 1,254 subjects from 6 global collaborators. Nearly every sample came with metadata listing a de-identified subject ID, COVID-19 status, age in years and sex. Where HLA class I and class II types were available, the types were taken from metadata supplied by the sample provider, not from assay-based typing. Study-level results and caveats: The amount of clinical and demographic metadata varied by source and participant and was provided uncurated.

Samples from volunteer blood donors who had recovered from COVID-19 were contributed by a second Seattle source. Whole blood was collected in K2EDTA tubes by collaborating institutions according to the institutions' own protocols. For TCRbeta analysis, collaborators shipped samples in one of three forms: frozen whole blood, isolated PBMCs, or DNA extracted from either of those sample types. The immunoSEQ Assay, a bias-controlled multiplex PCR, was used to amplify TCRbeta CDR3 regions from genomic DNA. The original methods were these. The number of nucleated cells in each sample was estimated by amplification of reference gene primers within the assay. To quantify the absolute abundance of each unique TCRbeta CDR3 rearrangement, sequence reads were collapsed and filtered. For each sample, productive Simpson clonality was calculated as the square root of Simpson's diversity index over productive rearrangements. Not all clones reach the TCRdb copy of this immuneACCESS table, which keeps in-frame sequences only. Checked studies attribute under half of the gap to unresolved V genes and leave the rest unexplained. V, J and clone size reflect that table, while D and trimming were determined from the DNA. The sample table lists about 250,000 clones, 70% to 90% of them with a count of one. The ten largest clones represent approximately 2.2% of the sample.

The CDR3 goes from the cysteine to the phenylalanine over 15 residues. Only CDR3 DNA remains: 45 bases, in frame from the first base. For CDR1 and CDR2, the germline V gene lists SGHVS and FQNEAQ. V is cut by 3 bases and J by 5 bases, and the space between the germline ends is 14 bases. This clonotype originated in a middle-aged woman who had recovered from COVID-19. Recombination connected TRBV7-8 to TRBJ1-5; a weak D assignment points to TRBD1 (5 bases agree). Sequencing used peripheral blood. The DNA sequence reads TGTGCCAGCAGCTTTGGGGGGTTTGGGGATCAGCCCCAGCATTTT. This codes for CASSFGGFGDQPQHF.